Presented here are 6 T cell receptor beta chains from one specimen sequenced in a study of blood T cell repertoires in COVID-19. The method was immunoSEQ multiplex PCR; TCRdb's version includes in-frame clones alone and lacks a portion of them. The sample carries 50,000 or so clones, about 82% recorded once. The material sequenced was peripheral blood. The receptors were gathered from a woman older than 75 with acute or convalescent COVID-19.

A few counts support this clone. The chain combines TRBV10-3 with TRBJ2-7, with TRBD2 as a possible D gene (6 bases). The germline V gene has CDR1 ENHRY and CDR2 SYGVKD. V lost 0 bases and J 6 bases, leaving 9 bases between the germline ends. This CDR3 has 13 residues. CDR3 loop: CAISESSSVEQYF. CDR3 nucleotide sequence: TGTGCCATCAGTGAGTCATCTAGCGTCGAGCAGTACTTC.

The gene calls are TRBV9 and TRBJ1-4; the D is unclear. The CDR3 has 14 residues. Trimming took 1 base from V and 7 from J, leaving 11 bases between them. Germline lookup yields CDR1 SGDLS and CDR2 YYNGEE. The CDR3 bases are TGTGCCAGCAGCGTATCCCCTTCAGTTGAAAAACTGTTTTTT. As protein: CASSVSPSVEKLFF.

This clone was seen only a few times. V usage is TRBV27 and J usage is TRBJ1-5; possibly TRBD1 for D (6 bases). Germline V gives CDR1 MNHEY, CDR2 SMNVEV (reference sequence). V dropped 5 bases and J dropped 2 bases, with 10 bases sitting between them. This CDR3 has 14 residues. CDR3 protein: CASSNRVGNQPQHF. The DNA for the CDR3 is TGTGCCAGCAGTAACAGGGTGGGCAATCAGCCCCAGCATTTT.

V is TRBV19 and J is TRBJ2-7, with 7 bases matching TRBD1. CDR1 is LNHDA and CDR2 is SQIVND in the germline V gene (reference sequence). Trimming removed 6 bases from V and 4 bases from J; junction bases left unmatched: 6. This CDR3 is built from 13 residues. CDR3 residues: CASRTGEGYEQYF. The CDR3 nucleotides are TGTGCCAGTAGAACAGGGGAAGGGTACGAGCAGTACTTC.

V and J are TRBV7-9 and TRBJ2-3; TRBD2 might be the D (5 bases). The germline CDR1 and CDR2 sequences are SEHNR and FQNEAQ (reference sequence). Trimming stripped 1 base from V and 4 bases from J, with 9 bases between. The CDR3 length is 14 residues. The CDR3 region is CASSLGLSSDTQYF. The CDR3 region has the DNA TGTGCCAGCAGCTTAGGACTATCTTCAGATACGCAGTATTTT.

The chain recombines TRBV5-6 with TRBJ2-3; 11 nucleotides agree with TRBD2. This CDR3 region has 16 residues. The V and J ends lost 3 bases and 2 bases, in that order; junction bases with no gene match: 5. Germline CDR1 is SGHDT and CDR2 is YYEEEE. The CDR3: CASSWRLAGTTDTQYF. The CDR3 DNA reads TGTGCCAGCAGCTGGAGACTAGCGGGGACCACAGATACGCAGTATTTT. Combining the CDR3 with reference TRBV5-6 and TRBJ2-3 gives the whole variable domain DAGVTQSPTHLIKTRGQQVTLRCSPKSGHDTVSWYQQALGQGPQFIFQYYEEEERQRGNFPDRFSGHQFPNYSSELNVNALLLGDSALYLCASSWRLAGTTDTQYFGPGTRLTVL.